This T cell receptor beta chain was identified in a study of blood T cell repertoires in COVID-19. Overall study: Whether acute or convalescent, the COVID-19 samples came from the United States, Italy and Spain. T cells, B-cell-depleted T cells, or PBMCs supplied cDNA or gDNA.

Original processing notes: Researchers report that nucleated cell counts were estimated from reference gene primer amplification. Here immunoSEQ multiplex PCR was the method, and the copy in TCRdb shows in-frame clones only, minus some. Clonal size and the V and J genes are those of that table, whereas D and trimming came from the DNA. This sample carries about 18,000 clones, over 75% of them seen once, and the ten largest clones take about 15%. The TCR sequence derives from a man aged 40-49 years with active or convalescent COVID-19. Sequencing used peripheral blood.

CDR3 coding DNA: TGTGCCAGCAGTGAAAGAGGACTAGCGGGGGGAGTGACAGATACGCAGTATTTT. As protein: CASSERGLAGGVTDTQYF. The chain couples TRBV2 to TRBJ2-3, with 14 bases identical to TRBD2. This CDR3 contains 18 residues. CDR1 SNHLY and CDR2 FYNNEI come from the germline V gene. The ends lost 2 bases at V and 3 bases at J; junction bases unmatched: 7.